Shown below are 5 T cell receptor beta chains from a single sample sequenced in a study of cytomegalovirus exposure and HLA in healthy donors. 60 Vbeta and 13 Jbeta primers were used in PCR. This table comes from immunoSEQ multiplex PCR, and its TCRdb copy is limited to in-frame clones, with some not included. The repertoire holds approximately 110,000 clones, with over 75% as singletons. The sample was PBMCs. These receptors were obtained from a human donor in good health.

The rearrangement links TRBV5-1 to TRBJ2-7; 9 bases are a match to TRBD1. V lost 0 bases, J lost 0 bases, and 4 bases stayed unmatched. From germline, CDR1 is SGHRS and CDR2 YFSETQ. The CDR3 runs to 16 residues. DNA of the CDR3: TGCGCCAGCAGCTTGGCCAAGGACAGGGGCTCCTACGAGCAGTACTTC. It yields the protein CASSLAKDRGSYEQYF.

This chain connects TRBV28 to TRBJ1-5; D gene unclear. The V end lost 10 bases, the J end lost 2 bases, and 9 bases lay between the germline ends. CDR1 is MDHEN and CDR2 is SYDVKM in the germline V gene. The CDR3 runs to 12 residues. CDR3 DNA: TGTGCCACCGGAGTGGGCAATCAGCCCCAGCATTTT. It translates to CATGVGNQPQHF.

The chain couples TRBV19 to TRBJ2-7, with 9 bases lining up with TRBD2. The CDR3 sequence is 14 residues long. Germline loops: CDR1 LNHDA, CDR2 SQIVND (reference sequence). V lost 4 bases, J lost 1 base, and 2 bases stayed unmatched. The CDR3 is CASSTGLASYEQYF. CDR3 nucleotides: TGTGCCAGTAGTACCGGACTAGCGTCCTACGAGCAGTACTTC.

V and J are TRBV18 and TRBJ2-1, with 7 bases fitting TRBD2. V lost 5 bases and J lost 5; bases outside the gene matches: 9. The germline CDR1 and CDR2 sequences are KGHSH and LQKENI. The CDR3 loop spans 15 amino acids. CDR3 DNA: TGTGCCAGCTCATCTACTAGCGTAGAACACAATGAGCAGTTCTTC. Translated, it gives CASSSTSVEHNEQFF.

The chain recombines TRBV28 with TRBJ1-1; no firm D call. With 3 bases removed from V and 6 bases from J, the gap between germline ends came to 14 bases. Per germline, CDR1 MDHEN and CDR2 SYDVKM. The CDR3 is made up of 14 amino acids. The CDR3 DNA follows: TGTGCCAGCAGTTTGGTACTTCCGGTCCCTGAAGCTTTCTTT. It specifies CASSLVLPVPEAFF.